These 20 T cell receptor beta chains were all obtained from the same sample, sequenced in a study of cytomegalovirus exposure and HLA in healthy donors. PCR employed 60 Vbeta and 13 Jbeta primers. Sequenced by immunoSEQ multiplex PCR; TCRdb stores in-frame clones only, minus some. The sample holds over 150,000 clones; approximately 81% are singletons and the top ten take approximately 2.4%. The specimen was PBMCs. These receptor sequences come from a male donor in good health and CMV-seronegative.

This clone has just a few counts. This chain uses TRBV27 with TRBJ2-7; TRBD2 matches at 9 bases. The CDR3 sequence is 15 residues long. Trimming cost V 6 bases and J 3 bases; bases outside gene matches: 9. In germline, CDR1 is MNHEY, CDR2 SMNVEV (reference sequence). In DNA, the CDR3 is TGTGCCAGCAGACAACAGACTAGCGGCTTCTACGAGCAGTACTTC. It specifies CASRQQTSGFYEQYF.

V and J are TRBV28 and TRBJ2-7, with TRBD1 matching 8 bases. The V and J ends lost 5 bases and 2 bases, in that order; junction bases with no gene match: 8. Germline V gene lookup returns CDR1 MDHEN and CDR2 SYDVKM. The CDR3 loop spans 15 amino acids. This CDR3 reads CASSRPGTGPYEQYF. DNA for the CDR3: TGTGCCAGCAGTAGACCCGGGACAGGACCCTACGAGCAGTACTTC.

J is TRBJ1-2 and V is TRBV7-2, with TRBD1 as a possible D gene (6 bases). The CDR3 runs to 14 residues. With 5 bases removed from V and 5 bases from J, the gap between germline ends came to 15 bases. Germline V lookup: CDR1 SGHTA, CDR2 FQGNSA. CDR3 DNA: TGTGCCAGCAGCCCGGCGGGGGGCGGTTATGGCTACACCTTC. This gives the protein CASSPAGGGYGYTF.

This clone has only one observation. The chain employs TRBV29-1 and TRBJ1-3; D unresolved. CDR1 and CDR2 (germline): SQVTM, ANQGSEA. CDR3 length equals 13 residues. V dropped 3 bases and J dropped 2 bases, with 8 bases sitting between them. The chain's CDR3 is CSVEDSTGNTIYF. The CDR3 region has the DNA TGCAGCGTTGAGGACTCCACTGGAAACACCATATATTTT.

This clone was recorded once. The chain couples TRBV29-1 to TRBJ1-2; D is unclear. CDR1 is SQVTM, CDR2 ANQGSEA, per germline. The CDR3 has 14 amino acids. V lost 0 bases and J lost 5, with 13 bases in between. CDR3 loop: CSVEDRGGSYGYTF. The CDR3 nucleotides read TGCAGCGTTGAAGATCGTGGAGGCTCGTATGGCTACACCTTC. Together with reference TRBV29-1 and TRBJ1-2, the CDR3 gives the full variable domain: SAVISQKPSRDICQRGTSLTIQCQVDSQVTMMFWYRQQPGQSLTLIATANQGSEATYESGFVIDKFPISRPNLTFSTLTVSNMSPEDSSIYLCSVEDRGGSYGYTFGSGTRLTVV.

This clone was counted only a few times. The V call is TRBV7-2, the J call TRBJ1-1; D gene ambiguous. Trimming removed 2 bases at V and 7 bases at J, with 8 bases between. The V gene's germline CDR1 is SGHTA and CDR2 FQGNSA. The CDR3 sequence is 12 residues long. The DNA of the CDR3 is TGTGCCAGCAGCTTAACGAGGCGTGAAGCTTTCTTT. Encoded protein: CASSLTRREAFF.

The rearrangement joins TRBV2 to TRBJ1-5; tentatively, D is TRBD1 (5 bases). The CDR3 is 14 amino acids. CDR1 and CDR2 (germline): SNHLY, FYNNEI. Trimming removed 2 bases from V and 5 bases from J, with 10 bases in between. The CDR3 sequence is CASSEQGKDQPQHF. CDR3 bases: TGTGCCAGCAGTGAACAGGGTAAGGATCAGCCCCAGCATTTT.

V is TRBV7-8 and J is TRBJ1-5; 7 bases fit TRBD1. The J segment lost 6 bases and the V segment lost 2 bases, leaving 7 bases of the junction unmatched. This CDR3 comprises 15 residues. Germline assignment: CDR1 SGHVS and CDR2 FQNEAQ. The CDR3 nucleotides are TGTGCCAGCAGCTTATTGAACAGGGACAGTCAGCCCCAGCATTTT. Translation gives CASSLLNRDSQPQHF.

The chain links TRBV25-1 to TRBJ2-5; 8 nucleotides agree with TRBD1. The J call is in doubt because the DNA end fits TRBJ2-7 better. Germline V CDR1 and CDR2: MGHDK, SYGVNS. The CDR3 extends over 15 amino acids. The CDR3 reads CASSEYAGGKYEQYF. The CDR3 coding sequence is TGTGCCAGCAGTGAATATGCAGGGGGCAAATACGAGCAGTACTTC.

For this clone: One end of the junction is discordant with germline, which a read error may explain. The chain uses TRBV6-1 and TRBJ2-7; no clear D gene. From germline, CDR1 is MNHNS and CDR2 SASEGT. CDR3 length: 14 amino acids. The CDR3 region is CASSEDDFSYEQCF. As DNA, the CDR3 is TGTGCCAGCAGTGAAGACGACTTTTCCTACGAGCAGTGCTTC.

The chain is built from TRBV30 and TRBJ1-4; 8 bases agree with TRBD1. This CDR3 is built from 14 residues. V lost 2 bases and J lost 8; bases outside the gene matches: 7. Germline values: CDR1 GTSNPN, CDR2 SVGIG (reference sequence). CDR3 in amino acids: CAWSSGGAGEKLFF. The CDR3 DNA sequence: TGTGCCTGGAGTTCAGGGGGCGCTGGAGAAAAACTGTTTTTT. Combining the CDR3 with reference TRBV30 and TRBJ1-4 gives the whole variable domain SQTIHQWPATLVQPVGSPLSLECTVEGTSNPNLYWYRQAAGRGLQLLFYSVGIGQISSEVPQNLSASRPQDRQFILSSKKLLLSDSGFYLCAWSSGGAGEKLFFGSGTQLSVL.

This clone appeared once. CDR3 in amino acids: CSADGGVEQFF. In nucleotides, the CDR3 is TGCAGTGCCGACGGGGGGGTTGAGCAGTTCTTC. The rearrangement links TRBV20-1 to TRBJ2-1, with 8 bases aligning to TRBD2. Germline CDR1 and CDR2: DFQATT and SNEGSKA (reference sequence). With V trimmed by 6 bases and J by 9 bases, 4 bases remained unmatched. The CDR3 has 11 residues.

The chain combines TRBV28 with TRBJ1-5, with D possibly matching TRBD1 (5 bases). V lost 3 bases, J lost 4 bases, and 16 bases lay in between. The germline V gene has CDR1 MDHEN and CDR2 SYDVKM. The CDR3 spans 16 residues. This chain's CDR3 is CASSFLGGNNNQPQHF. The CDR3, as DNA: TGTGCCAGCAGTTTTCTCGGGGGGAATAATAATCAGCCCCAGCATTTT.

This chain connects TRBV15 to TRBJ2-3; TRBD2 aligns across 10 bases. Germline trimming cut 4 bases from V and 2 bases from J; bases unmatched to any gene: 6. Germline V CDR1 and CDR2: LNHNV, YYDKDF (reference sequence). The CDR3 is made up of 16 amino acids. CDR3 region: CATSKRTSGYTDTQYF. The CDR3 DNA reads as TGTGCCACCAGCAAGAGGACTAGCGGATACACAGATACGCAGTATTTT.

The chain links TRBV2 to TRBJ2-5; D not resolved. The CDR3 is 14 residues long. V lost 7 bases, J lost 1 base, and 13 bases lay in between. The germline V gene has CDR1 SNHLY and CDR2 FYNNEI. In DNA, the CDR3 is TGTGCCAGCAAAGGCGAGCGCCGCCAAGAGACCCAGTACTTC. Translation gives CASKGERRQETQYF. The variable domain in full, completed from reference TRBV2 and TRBJ2-5, reads EPEVTQTPSHQVTQMGQEVILRCVPISNHLYFYWYRQILGQKVEFLVSFYNNEISEKSEIFDDQFSVERPDGSNFTLKIRSTKLEDSAMYFCASKGERRQETQYFGPGTRLLVL.

This chain joins TRBV2 and TRBJ1-4, with 10 positions matching TRBD1. CDR3 length: 15 amino acids. In germline, CDR1 is SNHLY, CDR2 FYNNEI. Trimming at V came to 1 base and at J to 5 bases, leaving 1 base not matched to a gene. The CDR3 DNA reads TGTGCCAGCAGTGAAGGGACAGGGGGAAATGAAAAACTGTTTTTT. Residues: CASSEGTGGNEKLFF.

The V and J genes are TRBV27 and TRBJ2-1; D is ambiguous. The CDR3 consists of 14 residues. The V end was cut by 5 bases, the J end by 6 bases, with 14 bases between. In germline, CDR1 is MNHEY, CDR2 SMNVEV (reference sequence). The CDR3 nucleotides are TGTGCCAGCAGTCTGAGCGAACCGGTCAATGAGCAGTTCTTC. Its protein is CASSLSEPVNEQFF.

This chain uses TRBV9 with TRBJ2-3; maybe TRBD2 (6 bases). Trimming shortened V by 0 bases and J by 1 base, and 9 bases separated the two germline ends. This CDR3 comprises 15 residues. The germline gives CDR1 SGDLS, CDR2 YYNGEE. CDR3 protein: CASSVVGLRTDTQYF. The CDR3 DNA follows: TGTGCCAGCAGCGTAGTGGGACTCCGCACAGATACGCAGTATTTT. The full variable domain, rest sourced from reference TRBV9 and TRBJ2-3, is DSGVTQTPKHLITATGQRVTLRCSPRSGDLSVYWYQQSLDQGLQFLIQYYNGEERAKGNILERFSAQQFPDLHSELNLSSLELGDSALYFCASSVVGLRTDTQYFGPGTRLTVL.

This chain uses TRBV7-9 with TRBJ1-1; D gene ambiguous. CDR3 length: 12 residues. The germline CDR1 and CDR2 sequences are SEHNR and FQNEAQ (reference sequence). Trimming shortened V by 4 bases and J by 5 bases, and 8 bases separated the two germline ends. The CDR3 loop is CASSSGLTEAFF. DNA of the CDR3: TGTGCCAGCAGCTCAGGTCTGACTGAAGCTTTCTTT.

The V and J genes are TRBV7-2 and TRBJ2-5, with 9 bases that match TRBD2. CDR3 length: 15 residues. V dropped 6 bases and J dropped 5; count of bases not matched to a gene: 10. Germline V gene sequence: CDR1 SGHTA, CDR2 FQGNSA. The CDR3 is CASSFSGSLRETQYF. Here the CDR3 DNA reads TGTGCCAGCAGTTTTAGCGGGAGTTTGCGGGAGACCCAGTACTTC.